This T cell receptor beta chain appears in the sequencing data of a study of blood T cells in healthy people across ages. Study conclusions and caveats: Naive and antigen-experienced cells could not be conclusively compared, given unsorted PBMCs.

This clonotype was seen once. Its matching antigen is unknown. V was clipped by 5 bases and J by 6 bases; unmatched bases: 9. This CDR3 contains 15 residues. Germline V lookup: CDR1 SEHNR, CDR2 FQNEAQ (reference sequence). Primed by a sample-barcoded 5' primer and a J-beta primer mix, a second PCR proceeded for 7 to 11 cycles. TCRdb reanalysed the 5' RACE reads using MiXCR and keeps one entry per CDR3 protein. The data contain 1.4 million or so distinct CDR3 sequences, approximately 42% of them singletons. This chain uses TRBV7-9 with TRBJ1-2; 10 bases are a match to TRBD1. The sequenced material came from blood. This receptor was obtained from a woman between 18 and 29 years old in good health. The CDR3 region is CASSPSPGTGDGYTF. CDR3 nucleotide sequence: TGTGCCAGCAGCCCCAGTCCCGGGACAGGGGATGGCTACACCTTC.